This T cell receptor (beta chain) came from a study of blood T cell repertoires in COVID-19. V trimming: 4 bases; J trimming: 1 base; junction bases outside the gene matches: 8. The CDR3 loop spans 16 amino acids. Germline V CDR1 and CDR2: ENHRY, SYGVKD. Measured with immunoSEQ multiplex PCR; TCRdb has only the in-frame clones, and not every one. The sample includes about 180,000 clones, about 86% seen only once; the top ten take about 7%. The TCR sequence derives from a man in his fifties or sixties with active or convalescent COVID-19. The sequenced sample was peripheral blood. This chain joins TRBV10-3 and TRBJ1-1; 8 bases fit TRBD1. The CDR3 nucleotides read TGTGCCATCAGTGGGGACAGGCCCCCTGGGAACACTGAAGCTTTCTTT. This sequence encodes CAISGDRPPGNTEAFF.